The clone carrying this TCR beta chain was seen only a few times. Libraries were prepared by immunoSEQ multiplex PCR; TCRdb keeps only in-frame clonotypes and omits some of them. This table holds some 150,000 clones, over 80% found once. The data derive from a study of radiation and T cells in renal cell carcinoma. Trimming removed 5 bases from V and 5 bases from J, with 15 bases in between. This CDR3 region has 14 residues. Looked up from germline, CDR1 is SEHNR and CDR2 is FQNEAQ (reference sequence). Time point specified: baseline pretreatment blood. Regarding treatment: 15 Gy SBRT to primary tumor, nephrectomy 4 weeks later.

This sequence was found in a woman between 45 and 60 years old with renal cell carcinoma. The sequences come from blood, collected from a patient whose treatment included radiotherapy and nephrectomy. This chain connects TRBV7-9 to TRBJ1-1; tentative D call: TRBD1 (6 bases). The CDR3 is CASSPTGTWTEAFF. The CDR3, as DNA: TGTGCCAGCAGCCCCACAGGGACGTGGACTGAAGCTTTCTTT.